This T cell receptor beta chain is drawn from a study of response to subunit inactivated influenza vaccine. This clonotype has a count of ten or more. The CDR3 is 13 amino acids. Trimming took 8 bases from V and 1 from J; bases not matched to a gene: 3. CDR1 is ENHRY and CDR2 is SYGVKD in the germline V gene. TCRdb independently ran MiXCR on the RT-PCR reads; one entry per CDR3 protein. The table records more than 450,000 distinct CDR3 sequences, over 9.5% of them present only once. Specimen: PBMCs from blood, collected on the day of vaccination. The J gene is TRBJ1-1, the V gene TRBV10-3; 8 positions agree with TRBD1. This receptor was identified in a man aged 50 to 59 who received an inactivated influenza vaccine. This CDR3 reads CAILDRANTEAFF. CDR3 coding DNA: TGTGCCATCTTGGACAGGGCGAACACTGAAGCTTTCTTT.